These 26 T cell receptor beta chains originate from one sample sequenced in a study of cytomegalovirus exposure and HLA in healthy donors. 13 Jbeta primers and 60 Vbeta primers were used for the PCR. Sequenced by immunoSEQ multiplex PCR; TCRdb stores in-frame clones only, minus some. Among around 140,000 clones, 79% were seen once, and the ten largest hold around 0.99%. The sequencing sample was made of PBMCs. These receptors all come from a male donor in good health and CMV-seronegative.

This chain uses TRBV4-2 with TRBJ2-3; the match to TRBD2 covers 15 bases. The CDR3 covers 15 residues. Germline trimming cut 3 bases from V and 6 bases from J; bases unmatched to any gene: 1. From germline, CDR1 is LGHNA and CDR2 YNFKEQ. The CDR3 reads CASSQGLAGGDTQYF. The CDR3 coding sequence is TGTGCCAGCAGCCAGGGACTAGCGGGGGGTGATACGCAGTATTTT.

Only one count was recorded for this clone. The V call is TRBV2, the J call TRBJ1-6; 7 bases map to TRBD1. The V gene's germline CDR1 is SNHLY and CDR2 FYNNEI. After removal of 1 base from V and 6 bases from J, the junction contained 3 bases not matched to a gene. The length of the CDR3 is 15 residues. For the CDR3, the DNA is TGTGCCAGCAGTGAAGGACAGGGTGGTAATTCACCCCTCCACTTT. Protein: CASSEGQGGNSPLHF.

A few counts support this clone. The chain combines TRBV6-5 with TRBJ1-2, with 7 bases fitting TRBD1. CDR1 and CDR2 from the germline V gene are MNHEY and SVGAGI. After removal of 5 bases from V and 5 bases from J, the junction contained 5 bases not matched to a gene. This CDR3 has 13 amino acids. In DNA form, the CDR3 reads TGTGCCAGCAGTGCGACAGGGAATTATGGCTACACCTTC. Its translation: CASSATGNYGYTF.

This sequence joins TRBV14 and TRBJ2-5; 9 bases are a match to TRBD2. The V and J ends lost 2 bases and 5 bases, in that order; junction bases with no gene match: 6. Germline V CDR1 and CDR2: SGHDN, FVKESK. The CDR3 consists of 15 residues. The CDR3 DNA follows: TGTGCCAGCAGCCAATTTAATAGCGGGGGTGAGACCCAGTACTTC. The encoded protein is CASSQFNSGGETQYF.

The chain uses TRBV19 and TRBJ2-5, with 8 bases fitting TRBD2. With V trimmed by 3 bases and J by 1 base, 7 bases remained unmatched. The CDR3 covers 16 residues. Germline loops: CDR1 LNHDA, CDR2 SQIVND (reference sequence). CDR3 in amino acids: CASSISLSGGQETQYF. CDR3 DNA: TGTGCCAGTAGTATCTCATTGAGCGGGGGCCAAGAGACCCAGTACTTC.

The chain carries TRBV14 and TRBJ1-2, with unresolved D. Per germline, CDR1 SGHDN and CDR2 FVKESK. V was clipped by 3 bases and J by 5 bases, with 19 bases between them. This CDR3 comprises 16 residues. Here the CDR3 DNA reads TGTGCCAGCAGCCATTGGATACCGGGTTCCTCGTATGGCTACACCTTC. As protein: CASSHWIPGSSYGYTF.

This clone occurred a few times. The chain combines TRBV29-1 with TRBJ1-1, with a possible D match to TRBD1 (5 bases). The CDR3 totals 14 residues. Germline CDR1 SQVTM, CDR2 ANQGSEA. V shed 0 bases and J shed 5 bases, with 13 bases lying between them. CDR3 residues: CSVEDPDSNTEAFF. The CDR3, as DNA: TGCAGCGTTGAAGACCCCGACAGTAATACTGAAGCTTTCTTT.

The rearrangement links TRBV6-5 to TRBJ2-7; D gene uncertain. V was clipped by 6 bases and J by 3 bases, with 15 bases between them. Per the germline V gene, CDR1 is MNHEY and CDR2 is SVGAGI. This CDR3 has 14 amino acids. CDR3 protein: CASSPTITDYEQYF. The CDR3 region has the DNA TGTGCCAGCAGCCCCACCATAACAGACTACGAGCAGTACTTC.

Worth noting for this clone: Other DNA sequences in the sample encode the same CDR3. CDR3 sequence reads: CASSIRGSNQPQHF. The CDR3, as DNA: TGTGCCAGTAGTATCCGGGGTAGCAATCAGCCCCAGCATTTT. This chain links TRBV19 with TRBJ1-5; no clear D. Trimming shortened V by 3 bases and J by 0 bases, and 6 bases separated the two germline ends. This CDR3 region has 14 residues. CDR1 LNHDA and CDR2 SQIVND come from the germline V gene (reference sequence).

V usage is TRBV4-1 and J usage is TRBJ1-3; 11 nucleotides agree with TRBD1. V shed 3 bases, J shed 2 bases, and the junction held 6 bases outside the gene matches. Germline lookup yields CDR1 MGHRA and CDR2 YSYEKL. The CDR3 consists of 17 residues. CDR3 nucleotide sequence: TGCGCCAGCAGCCATTCCCCGGGACAGGGGGCTGGAAACACCATATATTTT. Amino acids: CASSHSPGQGAGNTIYF.

J is TRBJ2-3 and V is TRBV13; maybe TRBD2 (6 bases). Germline CDR1 and CDR2: PRHDT and FYEKMQ (reference sequence). With 8 bases removed from V and 6 bases from J, the gap between germline ends came to 18 bases. The CDR3 is made up of 14 amino acids. The CDR3 sequence: CASLSRDGGDTQYF. CDR3 DNA sequence: TGTGCCAGCCTATCGCGGGATGGCGGGGATACGCAGTATTTT.

This chain links TRBV5-6 with TRBJ1-2, with no clear D. Trimming cost V 4 bases and J 7 bases, with 14 bases left between them. The CDR3 totals 13 residues. CDR1 is SGHDT and CDR2 is YYEEEE in the germline V gene. The CDR3 is CASSLSPAGGYTF. The CDR3 DNA is TGTGCCAGCAGCCTTTCCCCCGCAGGTGGCTACACCTTC.

The chain links TRBV15 to TRBJ2-1; unclear D gene. The germline V gene encodes CDR1 LNHNV and CDR2 YYDKDF (reference sequence). Trimming pared 3 bases from V and 0 bases from J, leaving 12 bases between. The CDR3 loop spans 16 amino acids. This CDR3 is CATSSPVPRSYNEQFF. In DNA, the CDR3 is TGTGCCACCAGCAGCCCTGTCCCTCGCTCCTACAATGAGCAGTTCTTC.

This clone came up once. This chain joins TRBV19 and TRBJ1-1, with D possibly TRBD1 on 5 matching bases. V was clipped by 3 bases and J by 3 bases, with 8 bases between them. Per germline, CDR1 LNHDA and CDR2 SQIVND (reference sequence). The CDR3 spans 13 residues. CDR3 loop: CASSIPGDTEAFF. CDR3 nucleotide sequence: TGTGCCAGTAGTATCCCGGGGGACACTGAAGCTTTCTTT.

This clone was recorded once. This chain connects TRBV6-6 to TRBJ1-1; unclear D gene. In germline, CDR1 is MNHNY, CDR2 SVGAGI (reference sequence). The CDR3 is made up of 15 amino acids. The ends were cut back, 2 bases at V and 4 bases at J, with 14 bases in the middle. The CDR3 DNA sequence: TGTGCCAGCAGTTACCCGTCCGGAGGGCCCACTGAAGCTTTCTTT. This sequence encodes CASSYPSGGPTEAFF.

This clone was detected only a few times. The V and J genes are TRBV4-3 and TRBJ2-7; D is ambiguous. Germline lookup yields CDR1 LGHNA and CDR2 YSLEER. This CDR3 comprises 14 residues. V shed 2 bases and J shed 2 bases, with 10 bases lying between them. In DNA, the CDR3 is TGCGCCAGCAGCCAATCGACAACCGCCTACGAGCAGTACTTC. It encodes CASSQSTTAYEQYF.

CDR3 region: CASSAIATNEKLFF. The CDR3 region has the DNA TGTGCCAGCAGCGCGATTGCAACTAATGAAAAACTGTTTTTT. The chain carries TRBV2 and TRBJ1-4; D ambiguous. CDR3 length: 14 residues. Per the germline V gene, CDR1 is SNHLY and CDR2 is FYNNEI. Trimming left V 6 bases short and J 0 bases short, with 8 bases between.

In this sample, this clone turned up a few times. The chain joins TRBV6-5 to TRBJ1-2, with 8 bases aligning to TRBD1. This CDR3 is built from 13 residues. V lost 6 bases and J lost 3; bases outside the gene matches: 3. CDR1 is MNHEY and CDR2 is SVGAGI in the germline V gene. CDR3: CASRQTGDYGYTF. CDR3 in DNA: TGTGCCAGCAGACAGACAGGGGACTATGGCTACACCTTC.

The chain is built from TRBV10-3 and TRBJ2-7; possible D gene TRBD2, 5 bases. V was clipped by 6 bases and J by 9 bases, with 18 bases between them. The CDR3 sequence is 13 residues long. CDR1 and CDR2 from the germline V gene are ENHRY and SYGVKD. CDR3: CAIRDPAGVGQYF. The CDR3 DNA reads as TGTGCCATCAGGGACCCCGCCGGGGTTGGGCAGTACTTC.

This chain connects TRBV7-3 to TRBJ2-2; tentative D call: TRBD1 (5 bases). V shed 4 bases and J shed 6 bases, with 9 bases lying between them. The CDR3 covers 13 residues. Germline CDR1 SGHTA, CDR2 FQGTGA. The CDR3 DNA is TGTGCCAGCAGCTCGACAGCCCCCGGGGAGCTGTTTTTT. It is translated as CASSSTAPGELFF.

This chain links TRBV18 with TRBJ2-5; TRBD1 is a possible D gene (6 bases). The CDR3 has 15 residues. Germline V gene sequence: CDR1 KGHSH, CDR2 LQKENI. The germline V and J ends were trimmed by 3 bases and 1 base, with 12 bases remaining between them. DNA for the CDR3: TGTGCCAGCTCACCCCTTGGACAGAGCCAAGAGACCCAGTACTTC. Its translation is CASSPLGQSQETQYF.

The chain links TRBV10-2 to TRBJ2-2; 12 bases are shared with TRBD1. Germline V lookup: CDR1 WSHSY, CDR2 SAAADI. The J segment lost 6 bases and the V segment lost 3 bases, leaving 14 bases of the junction unmatched. This CDR3 has 19 residues. CDR3 sequence (DNA): TGCGCCAGCAGTGAAAAGGGGGACAGGGGGCTGCGGGGGGCCGGGGAGCTGTTTTTT. Protein sequence: CASSEKGDRGLRGAGELFF.

The chain joins TRBV9 to TRBJ1-2; no definite D call. CDR1 is SGDLS, CDR2 YYNGEE, per germline. Deletions cut 0 bases from V and 0 bases from J, with 9 bases between. The CDR3 length is 15 residues. The CDR3: CASSVEAASNYGYTF. CDR3 DNA sequence: TGTGCCAGCAGCGTAGAGGCAGCGTCTAACTATGGCTACACCTTC.

The rearrangement links TRBV9 to TRBJ1-2; D uncertain. Germline values: CDR1 SGDLS, CDR2 YYNGEE. Trimming shortened V by 1 base and J by 0 bases, and 7 bases separated the two germline ends. The CDR3 consists of 14 residues. CDR3 DNA sequence: TGTGCCAGCAGCGTACAGACTACTAACTATGGCTACACCTTC. Its protein is CASSVQTTNYGYTF.

The rearrangement links TRBV9 to TRBJ2-3, with 10 bases lining up with TRBD2. V lost 0 bases, J lost 4 bases, and 5 bases stayed unmatched. The CDR3 spans 16 residues. Per germline, CDR1 SGDLS and CDR2 YYNGEE. The CDR3 DNA reads as TGTGCCAGCAGCGTAGGAACTAGCGGGGACTCAGATACGCAGTATTTT. It codes for CASSVGTSGDSDTQYF.

The gene calls are TRBV9 and TRBJ1-1; 7 nucleotides agree with TRBD1. Germline V gene lookup returns CDR1 SGDLS and CDR2 YYNGEE. V lost 4 bases to trimming and J lost 1 base; unmatched junction nucleotides: 1. The CDR3 covers 13 residues. The CDR3 DNA sequence: TGTGCCAGCAGCCAGGGGGGGAACACTGAAGCTTTCTTT. This sequence encodes CASSQGGNTEAFF.